Shown below are 8 T cell receptor beta chains from a single sample sequenced in a study of T cells in Graves' hyperthyroidism and ophthalmopathy. Template material for amplifying TCR beta CDR3 regions consisted of RNA transcripts. RT-PCR in the first round (using the HTBI primer set) targeted the TCR CDR3. From the multiplex PCR reads, TCRdb called clonotypes with MiXCR, one entry per CDR3 protein. The table lists approximately 330,000 distinct CDR3 sequences, about 18% of them singletons. Source material: blood. These TCRs come from a woman aged 50 to 60 with Graves' hyperthyroidism.

The chain carries TRBV6-1 and TRBJ1-6; 10 nucleotides agree with TRBD1. Germline V gene sequence: CDR1 MNHNS, CDR2 SASEGT. This CDR3 has 15 amino acids. V shed 6 bases and J 6 bases; nucleotides not matched to a gene: 5. The CDR3 DNA reads TGTGCCAGCAGAAGACAGGGGGCCCGTAATTCACCCCTCCACTTT. Its protein is CASRRQGARNSPLHF.

The V and J genes are TRBV4-1 and TRBJ2-3; a weak D match, TRBD1 (6 bases). The CDR3 runs 17 residues. Germline CDR1 MGHRA, CDR2 YSYEKL. The V end was cut by 1 base, the J end by 2 bases, with 16 bases between. DNA for the CDR3: TGCGCCAGCAGCCAAGTAGGGGGACAAACTTACACAGATACGCAGTATTTT. It translates to CASSQVGGQTYTDTQYF.

As concerns this clonotype: A read error may explain this, as a much larger clone is one base away. The chain employs TRBV6-1 and TRBJ2-1, with 8 bases that match TRBD2. Unmatched junction bases numbered 11, after V lost 11 bases and J lost 2 bases. Germline V gives CDR1 MNHNS, CDR2 SASEGT. This CDR3 spans 15 amino acids. For the CDR3, the DNA is TGTGCCGGCCGGGAGGGGGAGGGGCCCTACAATGAGCAGTTCTTC. It encodes CAGREGEGPYNEQFF.

This clonotype was seen repeatedly, ten times or more. The chain employs TRBV10-1 and TRBJ2-1; 7 bases match TRBD1. Unmatched junction bases numbered 2, after V lost 3 bases and J lost 3 bases. This CDR3 spans 14 amino acids. From germline, CDR1 is WNHNN and CDR2 SYGVQD (reference sequence). The CDR3 DNA reads as TGCGCCAGCAGTGACTCAGGGGGCTACAATGAGCAGTTCTTC. Its translation is CASSDSGGYNEQFF.

In regard to this clonotype: In this CDR3 the conserved last residue, phenylalanine or tryptophan, is missing, so a read error is likely. The chain recombines TRBV3-1 with TRBJ2-5; D gene unclear. In germline, CDR1 is LGHDT, CDR2 YNNKEL (reference sequence). The germline V and J ends were trimmed by 4 bases and 1 base, with 7 bases remaining between them. The CDR3 runs 13 residues. The CDR3 bases are TGTGCCAGCAGCCCCTGGGCCCAAGAGACCCAGTACTCC. This gives the protein CASSPWAQETQYS.

This clonotype was counted a few times. This chain links TRBV12-3 or TRBV12-4 with TRBJ1-5; 9 nucleotides match TRBD1. The CDR3 extends over 14 amino acids. The J segment lost 8 bases and the V segment lost 5 bases, leaving 7 bases of the junction unmatched. CDR3 bases: TGTGCCAGCAGTCCCGGACAGGGGCTAAAGCCCCAGCATTTT. Its translation is CASSPGQGLKPQHF.

The chain recombines TRBV25-1 with TRBJ1-2, with 11 bases matching TRBD1. The CDR3 is 15 amino acids. Germline V CDR1 and CDR2: MGHDK, SYGVNS. V dropped 2 bases and J dropped 3; count of bases not matched to a gene: 2. CDR3 nucleotide sequence: TGTGCCAGCAGTGAAGGGACAGGGGGAGACTATGGCTACACCTTC. Residues: CASSEGTGGDYGYTF.

This clonotype was detected many times. In DNA form, the CDR3 reads TGTGCCAGCAGTTCTAGCGGGGGGCCTCAAGAGACCCAGTACTTC. The encoded protein is CASSSSGGPQETQYF. The chain carries TRBV11-2 and TRBJ2-5; 11 bases are shared with TRBD2. V lost 6 bases and J lost 2; bases outside the gene matches: 5. The germline CDR1 and CDR2 sequences are SGHAT and FQNNGV. The CDR3 contains 15 residues.